What follows are 14 T cell receptor beta chains derived from one specimen sequenced in a study of T cells after yellow fever vaccination. MiXCR, applied by TCRdb to the 5' RACE reads, yields one record per CDR3 protein. The table records roughly 350,000 distinct CDR3 sequences, 4.1% of them present only once. The sample was PBMCs, taken 5 days after the yellow fever booster vaccination. The receptors shown here come from a young man who received the YFV17D yellow fever vaccine.

This chain uses TRBV7-9 with TRBJ2-7; D might be TRBD1 or TRBD2, each matching 6 bases. The CDR3 sequence is 13 residues long. Germline CDR1 is SEHNR and CDR2 is FQNEAQ (reference sequence). V lost 3 bases, J lost 2 bases, and 8 bases lay in between. The CDR3 coding sequence is TGTGCCAGCAGCTTTGGGGGGCCCTACGAGCAGTACGTC. It codes for CASSFGGPYEQYV.

Only a few counts were recorded for this clonotype. The gene calls are TRBV7-2 and TRBJ2-2, with D perhaps TRBD1 (6 bases). The germline gives CDR1 SGHTA, CDR2 FQGNSA. V was cut by 7 bases and J by 2 bases, with 17 bases left in between. There are 16 residues in the CDR3. The CDR3 here is CASTTYRGGNTGELFF. As DNA, the CDR3 is TGTGCCAGCACGACCTACAGAGGGGGAAACACCGGGGAGCTGTTTTTT.

This clonotype was seen a handful of times. At one boundary the junction diverges from the germline segment, which might be a read error. This rearrangement joins TRBV2 to TRBJ1-2; D remains unclear. The CDR3 has 12 residues. Germline loops: CDR1 SNHLY, CDR2 FYNNEI. The CDR3 sequence: CASSGGSRPIPF. The DNA of the CDR3 is TGTGCCAGCAGTGGCGGCAGCCGCCCCATCCCCTTC. The full variable domain, completed using reference TRBV2 and TRBJ1-2, is EPEVTQTPSHQVTQMGQEVILRCVPISNHLYFYWYRQILGQKVEFLVSFYNNEISEKSEIFDDQFSVERPDGSNFTLKIRSTKLEDSAMYFCASSGGSRPIPFGSGTRLTVV.

In its sample, this clonotype was seen once. The chain joins TRBV5-5 to TRBJ1-5; a weak D match, TRBD1 (6 bases). Germline V gives CDR1 SGHKS, CDR2 YYEKEE (reference sequence). Trimming removed 1 base at V and 2 bases at J, with 10 bases between. CDR3 length equals 15 residues. As DNA, the CDR3 is TGTGCCAGCAGCTTGACAGGGATGGGCAATCAGCCCCAGCATTTT. Protein sequence: CASSLTGMGNQPQHF.

There are many counts of this clonotype. This sequence joins TRBV5-1 and TRBJ1-6; 7 bases are shared with TRBD1. Germline assignment: CDR1 SGHRS and CDR2 YFSETQ. The length of the CDR3 is 16 residues. J was trimmed by 7 bases and V by 3 bases; bases with no gene match: 10. This CDR3 is CASSSQGDIRNSPLHF. The CDR3 bases are TGCGCCAGCAGCTCGCAGGGGGACATAAGAAATTCACCCCTCCACTTT.

This clonotype occurred many times. This chain connects TRBV20-1 to TRBJ1-2; possibly TRBD1 for D (5 bases). CDR3 length: 14 residues. From germline, CDR1 is DFQATT and CDR2 SNEGSKA (reference sequence). The V end was cut by 5 bases, the J end by 2 bases, with 15 bases between. CDR3 region: CSALRRGMNYGYTF. The CDR3 DNA reads as TGCAGTGCTCTTCGGCGGGGGATGAACTATGGCTACACCTTC.

J is TRBJ1-6 and V is TRBV7-9, with D perhaps matching TRBD1 (5 bases). The germline CDR1 and CDR2 sequences are SEHNR and FQNEAQ (reference sequence). Trimming shortened V by 4 bases and J by 2 bases, and 15 bases separated the two germline ends. The CDR3 totals 17 residues. Here the CDR3 DNA reads TGTGCCAGCAGCTCAGTGGGACTCGCGACCTATAATTCACCCCTCCACTTT. This gives the protein CASSSVGLATYNSPLHF.

The gene calls are TRBV5-1 and TRBJ2-1; D is undetermined. The CDR3 sequence is 16 residues long. Germline-derived CDR1 and CDR2 are SGHRS and YFSETQ. The germline V and J ends were trimmed by 0 bases and 0 bases, with 10 bases remaining between them. CDR3 in amino acids: CASSLVGESSYNEQFF. CDR3 DNA sequence: TGCGCCAGCAGCTTGGTAGGTGAAAGCTCCTACAATGAGCAGTTCTTC. Using reference TRBV5-1 and TRBJ2-1 for the parts outside the CDR3, the full variable domain is KAGVTQTPRYLIKTRGQQVTLSCSPISGHRSVSWYQQTPGQGLQFLFEYFSETQRNKGNFPGRFSGRQFSNSRSEMNVSTLELGDSALYLCASSLVGESSYNEQFFGPGTRLTVL.

This clonotype was counted ten times or more. The chain uses TRBV5-1 and TRBJ2-7; a possible D gene is TRBD1 (6 bases). Trimming took off 7 bases at V and 6 bases at J, with 14 bases between the two ends. Germline V gene sequence: CDR1 SGHRS, CDR2 YFSETQ. The CDR3 contains 12 residues. The CDR3 spells CASRAGVGEQYF. CDR3 nucleotide sequence: TGCGCCAGCCGGGCAGGGGTAGGCGAGCAGTACTTC.

This chain connects TRBV5-1 to TRBJ2-3, with a tentative D call TRBD1 (5 bases). The CDR3 consists of 20 residues. V gave up 4 bases and J gave up 0 bases, with 27 bases separating them. The germline V gene encodes CDR1 SGHRS and CDR2 YFSETQ. DNA of the CDR3: TGCGCCAGCAGCCGACCCTCCAGGGTGGGAAAGACGCAGAGCACAGATACGCAGTATTTT. Translation: CASSRPSRVGKTQSTDTQYF.

The rearrangement uses TRBV5-1 and TRBJ1-6, with D unresolved. V was pared by 4 bases and J by 0 bases, with 17 bases between. Per germline, CDR1 SGHRS and CDR2 YFSETQ. There are 18 residues in the CDR3. Here the CDR3 DNA reads TGCGCCAGCAGCCCTCGGCAGCACCTTAGCTCCTATAATTCACCCCTCCACTTT. It translates to CASSPRQHLSSYNSPLHF. The variable domain in full, with the rest retrieved from reference TRBV5-1 and TRBJ1-6, is KAGVTQTPRYLIKTRGQQVTLSCSPISGHRSVSWYQQTPGQGLQFLFEYFSETQRNKGNFPGRFSGRQFSNSRSEMNVSTLELGDSALYLCASSPRQHLSSYNSPLHFGNGTRLTVT.

This clonotype was counted at least ten times. In nucleotides, the CDR3 is TGTGCCAGCGCCGGGGGGACCCAGTACTTC. It codes for CASAGGTQYF. The chain employs TRBV11-2 and TRBJ2-5; a weak D match, TRBD2 (6 bases). This CDR3 contains 10 residues. Trimming left V 8 bases short and J 7 bases short, with 8 bases between. Germline V gene lookup returns CDR1 SGHAT and CDR2 FQNNGV. Drawing the rest from reference TRBV11-2 and TRBJ2-5, the complete variable domain is EAGVAQSPRYKIIEKRQSVAFWCNPISGHATLYWYQQILGQGPKLLIQFQNNGVVDDSQLPKDRFSAERLKGVDSTLKIQPAKLEDSAVYLCASAGGTQYFGPGTRLLVL.

The CDR3: CASSSTTGVGNTIYF. In DNA, the CDR3 is TGTGCCAGCAGTTCCACGACAGGGGTCGGAAACACCATATATTTT. V gene TRBV6-5 combines with J gene TRBJ1-3, with 8 bases fitting TRBD1. CDR1 is MNHEY, CDR2 SVGAGI, per germline. This CDR3 spans 15 amino acids. Germline trimming cut 4 bases from V and 4 bases from J; bases unmatched to any gene: 6.

The V gene is TRBV12-3 or TRBV12-4, the J gene TRBJ1-2, with D possibly TRBD1 on 5 matching bases. This CDR3 is 15 amino acids long. Trimming took 7 bases from V and 7 from J, leaving 22 bases between them. CDR3 sequence: CASTKAEGLRAGYTF. As DNA, the CDR3 is TGTGCCAGCACCAAAGCGGAGGGGCTTCGGGCTGGCTACACCTTC.